These 26 T cell receptor beta chains originate from one sample sequenced in a study of blood T cell repertoires in COVID-19. Produced via immunoSEQ multiplex PCR; TCRdb's table is partial and in-frame only. The repertoire includes about 110,000 clones, around 88% of them detected once, and 5.5% to 8% sits in the top ten. Sample: peripheral blood. The receptors were gathered from a man over 45 with active or convalescent COVID-19.

This rearrangement joins TRBV2 to TRBJ2-2; D possibly corresponds to TRBD1 (5 bases). CDR3 length: 14 residues. V lost 7 bases to trimming and J lost 1 base, with 10 bases between them. Germline V lookup: CDR1 SNHLY, CDR2 FYNNEI. The CDR3 DNA is TGTGCCAGCAAGACACAGGTGAACACCGGGGAGCTGTTTTTT. Residues: CASKTQVNTGELFF.

The chain has TRBV28 and TRBJ2-2; D is unresolved. The germline CDR1 and CDR2 sequences are MDHEN and SYDVKM. V lost 4 bases and J 2 bases, leaving 5 bases between the germline ends. This CDR3 contains 13 residues. The CDR3 coding sequence is TGTGCCAGCAGTTCCTATAACACCGGGGAGCTGTTTTTT. This translates into CASSSYNTGELFF.

Here the CDR3 reads CASRLAGRSSYEQYF. CDR3 in DNA: TGTGCCAGCAGGTTAGCGGGTCGGAGCTCCTACGAGCAGTACTTC. J is TRBJ2-7 and V is TRBV6-5; 7 positions match TRBD2. The CDR3 contains 15 residues. CDR1 is MNHEY and CDR2 is SVGAGI in the germline V gene. Trimming at V came to 6 bases and at J to 0 bases, leaving 8 bases not matched to a gene.

The chain joins TRBV5-8 to TRBJ1-1; D may be TRBD1 (5 bases). CDR3 length: 18 amino acids. Trimming pared 0 bases from V and 4 bases from J, leaving 22 bases between. Germline V gives CDR1 SGHTS, CDR2 YDEGEE. The CDR3 spells CASSLVWGSNELGTEAFF. The CDR3, as DNA: TGTGCCAGCAGCTTGGTTTGGGGCTCAAACGAGCTGGGCACTGAAGCTTTCTTT. Looking up the rest from reference TRBV5-8 and TRBJ1-1 gives the full variable domain: EAGVTQSPTHLIKTRGQQATLRCSPISGHTSVYWYQQALGLGLQFLLWYDEGEERNRGNFPPRFSGRQFPNYSSELNVNALELEDSALYLCASSLVWGSNELGTEAFFGQGTRLTVV.

This clone was counted between two and nine times. The chain couples TRBV5-6 to TRBJ2-1, with D hard to call. The CDR3 contains 16 residues. Germline-derived CDR1 and CDR2 are SGHDT and YYEEEE. Deletions cut 0 bases from V and 2 bases from J, with 12 bases between. CDR3 residues: CASSLEAHPTYNEQFF. CDR3 DNA sequence: TGTGCCAGCAGCTTGGAAGCGCACCCTACCTACAATGAGCAGTTCTTC.

The V gene is TRBV20-1, the J gene TRBJ2-1; TRBD2 aligns across 10 bases. Germline CDR1 is DFQATT and CDR2 is SNEGSKA (reference sequence). The CDR3 has 21 residues. Losses at the gene ends were 3 bases for V and 7 bases for J; bases not matched to a gene: 27. DNA for the CDR3: TGCAGTGCTAGTTCGCGCAGGGTTCCTCCGCTAAGCGGGAGGGCCGTAAATGAGCAGTTCTTC. This gives the protein CSASSRRVPPLSGRAVNEQFF.

V and J are TRBV28 and TRBJ1-5, with 10 positions matching TRBD1. The germline V gene has CDR1 MDHEN and CDR2 SYDVKM. This CDR3 has 15 amino acids. Losses at the gene ends were 5 bases for V and 2 bases for J; bases not matched to a gene: 3. The CDR3 sequence: CASSPGQGGNQPQHF. In DNA form, the CDR3 reads TGTGCCAGCAGTCCTGGACAGGGGGGCAATCAGCCCCAGCATTTT.

V usage is TRBV28 and J usage is TRBJ2-7, with D perhaps matching TRBD2 (6 bases). The ends were cut back, 2 bases at V and 4 bases at J, with 12 bases in the middle. In germline, CDR1 is MDHEN, CDR2 SYDVKM. This CDR3 has 14 amino acids. CDR3 sequence reads: CASSLAGNAYEQYF. In nucleotides, the CDR3 is TGTGCCAGCAGTTTAGCGGGGAATGCTTACGAGCAGTACTTC.

CDR3 nucleotides: TGTGCCAGTAGTATCCCTAGGACTAGCGGGGGGAATGAGCAGTTCTTC. Protein product: CASSIPRTSGGNEQFF. This chain uses TRBV19 with TRBJ2-1; 14 positions match TRBD2. V lost 3 bases, J lost 7 bases, and 5 bases stayed unmatched. This CDR3 has 16 amino acids. Germline loops: CDR1 LNHDA, CDR2 SQIVND (reference sequence).

The CDR3 loop reads CASSPYTSGRGGRQFF. CDR3 sequence (DNA): TGCGCCAGCAGCCCATACACTAGCGGGAGAGGCGGGCGGCAGTTCTTC. This chain joins TRBV4-1 and TRBJ2-1, with 11 bases aligning to TRBD2. The V gene end was trimmed by 4 bases and the J gene end by 12 bases; junction bases not matched to a gene: 14. This CDR3 has 16 residues. Germline loops: CDR1 MGHRA, CDR2 YSYEKL.

This chain links TRBV5-1 with TRBJ2-3, with D possibly TRBD2 on 5 matching bases. Germline CDR1 reads SGHRS; CDR2 reads YFSETQ. Trimming cost V 0 bases and J 4 bases, with 12 bases left between them. The CDR3 is made up of 15 amino acids. CDR3 protein: CASSLEREMADTQYF. CDR3 nucleotides: TGCGCCAGCAGCTTGGAGAGGGAGATGGCAGATACGCAGTATTTT. Variable domain in full (rest from reference TRBV5-1 and TRBJ2-3): KAGVTQTPRYLIKTRGQQVTLSCSPISGHRSVSWYQQTPGQGLQFLFEYFSETQRNKGNFPGRFSGRQFSNSRSEMNVSTLELGDSALYLCASSLEREMADTQYFGPGTRLTVL.

This clone was recorded only once. The chain combines TRBV5-1 with TRBJ2-2; 11 nucleotides line up with TRBD1. The CDR3 is made up of 14 amino acids. J lost 4 bases, V lost 9 bases, and 5 bases had no gene match. Germline assignment: CDR1 SGHRS and CDR2 YFSETQ. Here the CDR3 DNA reads TGCGCCACCGGGACAGGGGGTGTCACCGGGGAGCTGTTTTTT. It is translated as CATGTGGVTGELFF.

The rearrangement joins TRBV2 to TRBJ1-2; D uncertain. The CDR3 has 14 amino acids. In germline, CDR1 is SNHLY, CDR2 FYNNEI. As DNA, the CDR3 is TGTGTAACACTTGAGGGAGGCATTGACTATGGCTACACCTTC. Its translation: CVTLEGGIDYGYTF. The variable domain in full, with the rest retrieved from reference TRBV2 and TRBJ1-2, is EPEVTQTPSHQVTQMGQEVILRCVPISNHLYFYWYRQILGQKVEFLVSFYNNEISEKSEIFDDQFSVERPDGSNFTLKIRSTKLEDSAMYFCVTLEGGIDYGYTFGSGTRLTVV.

This chain links TRBV2 with TRBJ1-6, with 9 nucleotides matching TRBD1. CDR3 size: 19 residues. V shed 8 bases and J 5 bases; nucleotides not matched to a gene: 19. Germline CDR1 SNHLY, CDR2 FYNNEI. CDR3 amino acids: CASRFPLTGGDLDNSPLHF. Written as DNA, the CDR3 is TGTGCCAGCCGCTTCCCCCTGACAGGGGGAGATTTGGATAATTCACCCCTCCACTTT.

This chain links TRBV7-9 with TRBJ2-5; perhaps TRBD1 as D (5 bases). The CDR3 contains 13 residues. Trimming shortened V by 2 bases and J by 5 bases, and 9 bases separated the two germline ends. Germline V CDR1 and CDR2: SEHNR, FQNEAQ (reference sequence). The CDR3 here is CASSLTRVETQYF. The CDR3, as DNA: TGTGCCAGCAGCTTAACCAGGGTGGAGACCCAGTACTTC.

The CDR3 is CAISEGRASEEREQFF. Here the CDR3 DNA reads TGTGCCATCAGTGAGGGACGGGCTAGCGAGGAGCGTGAGCAGTTCTTC. The chain combines TRBV10-3 with TRBJ2-1, with TRBD2 as a possible D gene (6 bases). CDR1 ENHRY and CDR2 SYGVKD come from the germline V gene. Trimming took 2 bases from V and 9 from J, leaving 20 bases between them. This CDR3 comprises 16 residues.

This chain connects TRBV7-9 to TRBJ2-2; TRBD2 might be the D (5 bases). This CDR3 is 15 amino acids long. CDR1 and CDR2 (germline): SEHNR, FQNEAQ (reference sequence). V was pared by 3 bases and J by 0 bases, with 8 bases between. DNA of the CDR3: TGTGCCAGCAGCTTGACCGGGACGAACACCGGGGAGCTGTTTTTT. Its translation is CASSLTGTNTGELFF. Together with reference TRBV7-9 and TRBJ2-2, the CDR3 gives the full variable domain: DTGVSQNPRHKITKRGQNVTFRCDPISEHNRLYWYRQTLGQGPEFLTYFQNEAQLEKSRLLSDRFSAERPKGSFSTLEIQRTEQGDSAMYLCASSLTGTNTGELFFGEGSRLTVL.

In its sample, this clone was seen once. This chain links TRBV2 with TRBJ1-6; 9 bases are a match to TRBD1. In germline, CDR1 is SNHLY, CDR2 FYNNEI. This CDR3 is built from 15 residues. V lost 3 bases to trimming and J lost 5 bases; unmatched junction nucleotides: 2. CDR3 region: CASSDGDRDNSPLHF. The CDR3 bases are TGTGCCAGCAGTGATGGGGACAGGGATAATTCACCCCTCCACTTT.

This chain joins TRBV4-2 and TRBJ2-7; 7 nucleotides match TRBD2. Trimming removed 4 bases from V and 6 bases from J; junction bases left unmatched: 18. This CDR3 comprises 17 residues. In germline, CDR1 is LGHNA, CDR2 YNFKEQ. CDR3 sequence (DNA): TGTGCCAGCAGCCCGGTCGGGGGGACCGGAGGGGTGATCGAGCAGTACTTC. It is translated as CASSPVGGTGGVIEQYF.

The chain uses TRBV30 and TRBJ2-7; D is uncertain. Germline V lookup: CDR1 GTSNPN, CDR2 SVGIG (reference sequence). V shed 0 bases and J shed 5 bases, with 17 bases lying between them. The CDR3 covers 15 residues. This CDR3 is CAWSVFPQRDDEQYF. CDR3 nucleotides: TGTGCCTGGAGTGTATTTCCGCAGCGAGACGACGAGCAGTACTTC.

A note on this clone: Germline and junction disagree at one end, which may indicate a read error. The V call is TRBV28, the J call TRBJ1-1; the match to TRBD1 covers 8 bases. Per germline, CDR1 MDHEN and CDR2 SYDVKM. The CDR3 covers 18 residues. The CDR3 reads CASSYPMAAGGANAEAFF. CDR3 DNA: TGTGCCAGCAGTTACCCTATGGCGGCAGGGGGCGCGAACGCTGAAGCTTTCTTT.

The chain couples TRBV11-3 to TRBJ2-1, with no clear D. Looked up from germline, CDR1 is SGHNT and CDR2 is YENEEA. V was trimmed by 1 base and J by 7 bases, leaving 5 bases between them. CDR3 length: 12 amino acids. The CDR3 DNA follows: TGTGCCAGCAGCTTAGTGGAGAATGAGCAGTTCTTC. It specifies CASSLVENEQFF. The full variable domain, with the rest looked up from reference TRBV11-3 and TRBJ2-1, is EAGVVQSPRYKIIEKKQPVAFWCNPISGHNTLYWYLQNLGQGPELLIRYENEEAVDDSQLPKDRFSAERLKGVDSTLKIQPAELGDSAVYLCASSLVENEQFFGPGTRLTVL.

The rearrangement links TRBV5-1 to TRBJ1-1; no definite D call. Trimming shortened V by 4 bases and J by 5 bases, and 12 bases separated the two germline ends. The CDR3 has 13 residues. Germline lookup yields CDR1 SGHRS and CDR2 YFSETQ. The CDR3 DNA sequence: TGCGCCAGCAGCCGGGGATTTAAGACTGAAGCTTTCTTT. Residues: CASSRGFKTEAFF.

A few counts support this clone. This chain links TRBV14 with TRBJ1-6; 7 positions match TRBD1. The V gene end was trimmed by 3 bases and the J gene end by 7 bases; junction bases not matched to a gene: 12. The CDR3 length is 17 residues. Per germline, CDR1 SGHDN and CDR2 FVKESK. The CDR3 region is CASSQFSYRGTNSPLHF. DNA for the CDR3: TGTGCCAGCAGCCAGTTCTCATACAGGGGAACCAATTCACCCCTCCACTTT.

J is TRBJ2-3 and V is TRBV7-2; D may be TRBD1 (6 bases). Germline CDR1 SGHTA, CDR2 FQGNSA. V shed 6 bases and J shed 0 bases, with 10 bases lying between them. This CDR3 contains 14 residues. DNA for the CDR3: TGTGCCAGCAGATATGACAGGAGCACAGATACGCAGTATTTT. The encoded protein is CASRYDRSTDTQYF.

The rearrangement uses TRBV27 and TRBJ1-5; no firm D call. Trimming cost V 5 bases and J 7 bases, with 12 bases left between them. The CDR3 consists of 13 residues. Germline CDR1 reads MNHEY; CDR2 reads SMNVEV (reference sequence). CDR3 DNA: TGTGCCAGCAGTCCCCGGGTCCAACAGCCCCAGCATTTT. Its translation: CASSPRVQQPQHF.